The subject of this entry is one T cell receptor (beta chain). Antigen specificity is unknown. V was shortened by 0 bases and J by 5 bases, with 14 bases between the two germline ends. CDR1 is SGHRS, CDR2 YFSETQ, per germline. There are 15 residues in the CDR3. The data derive from a study of OX40 agonist ivuxolimab in advanced cancers. Study-wide context: Ivuxolimab is an agonistic anti-OX40 (CD134) antibody, and patients were treated with it. Study results and caveats: Among the lowest peripheral clonal expansion occurred in 0.1-3.0 mg/kg partial responders.

Generated by immunoSEQ multiplex PCR, the TCRdb table keeps only in-frame clones and is missing some. The sample has around 86,000 clones; approximately 90% are singletons. Sample: CD4+ or CD8+ T cells sorted from blood, taken in a trial of the OX40 agonist ivuxolimab. This receptor was taken from an adult with an advanced solid tumor such as melanoma, head and neck, liver or kidney cancer. The chain carries TRBV5-1 and TRBJ2-5, with D maybe TRBD2 (7 bases). The CDR3 nucleotides read TGCGCCAGCAGCTTGGCTTGGGGGGGCCAGGAGACCCAGTACTTC. Its protein is CASSLAWGGQETQYF. Supplemented by reference TRBV5-1 and TRBJ2-5, the full variable domain reads KAGVTQTPRYLIKTRGQQVTLSCSPISGHRSVSWYQQTPGQGLQFLFEYFSETQRNKGNFPGRFSGRQFSNSRSEMNVSTLELGDSALYLCASSLAWGGQETQYFGPGTRLLVL.